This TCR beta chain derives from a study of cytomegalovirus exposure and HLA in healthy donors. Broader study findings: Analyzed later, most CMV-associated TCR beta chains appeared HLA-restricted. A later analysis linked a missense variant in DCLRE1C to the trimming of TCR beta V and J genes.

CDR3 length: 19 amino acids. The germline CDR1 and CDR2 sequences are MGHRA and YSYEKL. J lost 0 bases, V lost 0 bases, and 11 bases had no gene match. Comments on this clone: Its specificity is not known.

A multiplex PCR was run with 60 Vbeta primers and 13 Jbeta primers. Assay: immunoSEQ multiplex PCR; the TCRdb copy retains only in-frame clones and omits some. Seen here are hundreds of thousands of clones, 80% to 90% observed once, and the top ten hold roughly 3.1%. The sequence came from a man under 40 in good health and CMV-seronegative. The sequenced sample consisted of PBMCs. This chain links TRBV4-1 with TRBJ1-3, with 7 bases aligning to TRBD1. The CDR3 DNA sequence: TGCGCCAGCAGCCAAGACCCAAGACAGGGTCAAGGCTCTGGAAACACCATATATTTT. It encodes CASSQDPRQGQGSGNTIYF.